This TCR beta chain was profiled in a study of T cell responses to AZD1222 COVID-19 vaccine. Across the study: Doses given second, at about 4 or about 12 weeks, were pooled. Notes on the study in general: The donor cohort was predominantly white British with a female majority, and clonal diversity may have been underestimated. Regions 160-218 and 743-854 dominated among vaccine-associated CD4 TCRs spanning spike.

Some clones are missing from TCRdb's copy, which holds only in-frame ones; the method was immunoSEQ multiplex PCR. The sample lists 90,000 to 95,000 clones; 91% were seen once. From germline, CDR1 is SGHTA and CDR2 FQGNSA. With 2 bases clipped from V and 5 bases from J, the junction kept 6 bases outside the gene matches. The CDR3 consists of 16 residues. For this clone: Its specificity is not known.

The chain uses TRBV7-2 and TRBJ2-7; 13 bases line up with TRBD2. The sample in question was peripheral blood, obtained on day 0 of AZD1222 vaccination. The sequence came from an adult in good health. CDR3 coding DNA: TGTGCCAGCAGCTTATGGGGACTAGCGGGGAGGGACGAGCAGTACTTC. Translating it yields CASSLWGLAGRDEQYF.